This T cell receptor (beta chain) was captured by sequencing in a study of regulatory T cells in long-lasting Graves disease. Study-level points and caveats: Persistent Graves' patients showed a TCR diversity that was lower than that of newly diagnosed ones.

For TCR beta, libraries came from iRepertoire HTBI primers and Arm-PCR of CDR3 regions. From the multiplex PCR reads, TCRdb called clonotypes with MiXCR, one entry per CDR3 protein. This sample has 540,000 or so distinct CDR3 sequences, with about 14% found just once. Worth noting for this clonotype: Its antigen is as yet unknown. Possible read error: a much larger clone is one base away.

Specified time point: newly diagnosed GD, antithyroid drugs for less than 3 months. Generation of the TCR library employed RNA extracted from PBMCs. These data also formed part of another study, on T cells in Graves' hyperthyroidism and ophthalmopathy.

The specimen was peripheral blood mononuclear cells (PBMCs), collected at new diagnosis, from a patient treated with antithyroid drugs. The clonotype comes from a man aged 30 to 39 with Graves disease.

Written as DNA, the CDR3 is TGTGCCAGCAGCCCCGGGACGTCTGACGAGCAGTACTTC. It specifies CASSPGTSDEQYF. The chain joins TRBV5-4 to TRBJ2-7; possibly TRBD1 or TRBD2 for D (5 bases each). This CDR3 spans 13 amino acids. The ends were cut back, 4 bases at V and 5 bases at J, with 13 bases in the middle. From germline, CDR1 is SGHNT and CDR2 YYREEE (reference sequence).